This TCR beta chain was sequenced during a study of vaccination effects on CD4 cells after COVID-19. Clones were sequenced by immunoSEQ multiplex PCR, and TCRdb holds only the in-frame ones, with some missing. The sample includes 42,000 or so clones, under 80% seen only once; the top ten take roughly 30%. Sequencing in the ViraFEST assay came after antigen-specific CD4+ T cells had been expanded with viral peptide pools, which were used to stimulate PBMC. Upon completion of 10 to 11 days in culture, CD4+ T cells were isolated. Convalescent patients had PCR-confirmed SARS-CoV-2 infection between March and December 2020. Comment on this clone: Its target is not known.

J gave up 7 bases and V 3 bases, and 7 bases lay outside the gene matches. The CDR3 totals 14 residues. Looked up from germline, CDR1 is SGHRS and CDR2 is YFSETQ. The rearrangement links TRBV5-1 to TRBJ1-1; 9 bases are a match to TRBD1. This TCR was recovered from a human donor who had a prior SARS-CoV-2 infection. The sequencing here drew on CD4+ T cells from PBMCs cultured with a peptide pool, taken before COVID-19 vaccination. The CDR3 DNA follows: TGCGCCAGCAGCTCGGGACAGGGAGGGGGTGAAGCTTTCTTT. The encoded protein is CASSSGQGGGEAFF.